A single sample gave rise to the 19 T cell receptor beta chains below, sequenced in a study of blood T cell repertoires in COVID-19. Profiled with immunoSEQ multiplex PCR; TCRdb holds only in-frame clones, not every one. Of under 130,000 clones listed, roughly 90% are singletons. The sample comprised peripheral blood. Every receptor here comes from a woman aged 55-70 years with acute or convalescent COVID-19.

The rearrangement joins TRBV28 to TRBJ1-3; D is unclear. The V gene's germline CDR1 is MDHEN and CDR2 SYDVKM. The CDR3 runs 15 residues. V was shortened by 3 bases and J by 7 bases, with 16 bases between the two germline ends. The CDR3 nucleotides read TGTGCCAGCAGTTTCCTCCTGACGGGAGGGAACACCATATATTTT. Protein sequence: CASSFLLTGGNTIYF. Based on the CDR3 plus reference TRBV28 and TRBJ1-3, the full variable domain is DVKVTQSSRYLVKRTGEKVFLECVQDMDHENMFWYRQDPGLGLRLIYFSYDVKMKEKGDIPEGYSVSREKKERFSLILESASTNQTSMYLCASSFLLTGGNTIYFGEGSWLTVV.

This clone was detected only once. J is TRBJ1-2 and V is TRBV28; D uncertain. This CDR3 has 15 amino acids. The germline gives CDR1 MDHEN, CDR2 SYDVKM. V gave up 5 bases and J gave up 0 bases, with 13 bases separating them. The CDR3 reads CASSTVPSTNYGYTF. The CDR3, as DNA: TGTGCCAGCAGTACAGTTCCCAGTACTAACTATGGCTACACCTTC.

The J gene is TRBJ1-3, the V gene TRBV6-5, with D possibly matching TRBD1 (6 bases). Per germline, CDR1 MNHEY and CDR2 SVGAGI. V was trimmed by 1 base and J by 3 bases, leaving 13 bases between them. The CDR3 covers 16 residues. The CDR3 bases are TGTGCCAGCAGTTACTTCACAGGGCCGGGTGGAAACACCATATATTTT. It codes for CASSYFTGPGGNTIYF.

The rearrangement joins TRBV18 to TRBJ1-4; D gene unclear. The CDR3 is 16 residues long. V was pared by 0 bases and J by 8 bases, with 16 bases between. The germline V gene encodes CDR1 KGHSH and CDR2 LQKENI. DNA of the CDR3: TGTGCCAGCTCACCACCGATGGGCAGGAGCGGGGAAAAACTGTTTTTT. This sequence encodes CASSPPMGRSGEKLFF. Together with reference TRBV18 and TRBJ1-4, the CDR3 gives the full variable domain: NAGVMQNPRHLVRRRGQEARLRCSPMKGHSHVYWYRQLPEEGLKFMVYLQKENIIDESGMPKERFSAEFPKEGPSILRIQQVVRGDSAAYFCASSPPMGRSGEKLFFGSGTQLSVL.

This chain joins TRBV11-1 and TRBJ2-7, with 7 bases fitting TRBD1. Losses at the gene ends were 2 bases for V and 2 bases for J; bases not matched to a gene: 3. Looked up from germline, CDR1 is SGHAT and CDR2 is FQDESV (reference sequence). The CDR3 is made up of 14 amino acids. CDR3 sequence: CASSLTDRTYEQYV. The CDR3 bases are TGTGCCAGCAGCTTAACGGACAGGACCTACGAGCAGTACGTC.

The rearrangement uses TRBV15 and TRBJ2-1; D not resolved. CDR3 length: 13 residues. The ends were cut back, 0 bases at V and 7 bases at J, with 7 bases in the middle. Germline CDR1 is LNHNV and CDR2 is YYDKDF (reference sequence). The CDR3 region is CATSRDYQNEQFF. CDR3 DNA: TGTGCCACCAGCAGAGACTATCAAAATGAGCAGTTCTTC. Together with reference TRBV15 and TRBJ2-1, the CDR3 gives the full variable domain: DAMVIQNPRYQVTQFGKPVTLSCSQTLNHNVMYWYQQKSSQAPKLLFHYYDKDFNNEADTPDNFQSRRPNTSFCFLDIRSPGLGDTAMYLCATSRDYQNEQFFGPGTRLTVL.

V is TRBV27 and J is TRBJ2-1, with a weak D call TRBD1 (5 bases). Germline assignment: CDR1 MNHEY and CDR2 SMNVEV (reference sequence). V shed 5 bases and J shed 7 bases, with 18 bases lying between them. The CDR3 length is 15 residues. CDR3 bases: TGTGCCAGCAGTGCCCAGGGCCTGGGGAAGAATGAGCAGTTCTTC. Translated: CASSAQGLGKNEQFF.

This clone was found once. V and J are TRBV6-1 and TRBJ1-1; D might be TRBD1 (5 bases). This CDR3 contains 14 residues. Trimming shortened V by 1 base and J by 1 base, and 7 bases separated the two germline ends. The V gene's germline CDR1 is MNHNS and CDR2 SASEGT. The DNA for the CDR3 is TGTGCCAGCAGTGAAGGACAGCCGAACACTGAAGCTTTCTTT. Its translation is CASSEGQPNTEAFF.

The J gene is TRBJ2-4, the V gene TRBV28; perhaps TRBD2 as D (7 bases). CDR1 is MDHEN and CDR2 is SYDVKM in the germline V gene. V was shortened by 6 bases and J by 0 bases, with 18 bases between the two germline ends. CDR3 length equals 17 residues. CDR3 amino acids: CASSPFGGQLAKNIQYF. The CDR3 DNA reads as TGTGCCAGCAGCCCATTCGGGGGGCAACTAGCCAAAAACATTCAGTACTTC.

This clone showed up just a few times. The V gene is TRBV4-2, the J gene TRBJ2-7, with 7 bases that match TRBD2. The CDR3 covers 15 residues. Trimming took 0 bases from V and 4 from J; bases not matched to a gene: 6. Germline lookup yields CDR1 LGHNA and CDR2 YNFKEQ. The CDR3 here is CASSQEAGFDYEQYV. The CDR3 region has the DNA TGTGCCAGCAGCCAAGAAGCGGGGTTCGATTACGAGCAGTACGTC.

J is TRBJ2-2 and V is TRBV30; D perhaps matches TRBD1 (6 bases). Germline V CDR1 and CDR2: GTSNPN, SVGIG (reference sequence). The CDR3 loop spans 13 amino acids. Trimming pared 2 bases from V and 5 bases from J, leaving 9 bases between. The CDR3 is CAWSLRGTGELFF. Here the CDR3 DNA reads TGTGCCTGGAGTTTGAGGGGGACCGGGGAGCTGTTTTTT.

This clone was observed a single time. The chain couples TRBV5-1 to TRBJ2-3; 9 nucleotides agree with TRBD1. The germline gives CDR1 SGHRS, CDR2 YFSETQ. V was pared by 4 bases and J by 4 bases, with 4 bases of the junction left unmatched. This CDR3 is 14 amino acids long. The CDR3 DNA sequence: TGCGCCAGCAGCCCGGACAGGGGCGCAGATACGCAGTATTTT. Its translation is CASSPDRGADTQYF.

This chain connects TRBV6-5 to TRBJ2-1, with D possibly TRBD1 on 6 matching bases. Trimming removed 7 bases at V and 6 bases at J, with 13 bases between. CDR3 length: 13 amino acids. Germline V CDR1 and CDR2: MNHEY, SVGAGI. CDR3 amino acids: CASTGTLANEQFF. Here the CDR3 DNA reads TGTGCCAGCACCGGGACATTGGCCAATGAGCAGTTCTTC.

V usage is TRBV11-2 and J usage is TRBJ2-1; 15 bases line up with TRBD2. V gave up 4 bases and J gave up 10 bases; unmatched junction bases: 5. This CDR3 region has 15 residues. Germline CDR1 reads SGHAT; CDR2 reads FQNNGV. CDR3 region: CASSWGLAGGKEQFF. CDR3 DNA: TGTGCCAGCAGCTGGGGACTAGCGGGAGGAAAGGAGCAGTTCTTC.

J is TRBJ2-7 and V is TRBV2; TRBD2 is a possible D gene (6 bases). Trimming took off 10 bases at V and 0 bases at J, with 13 bases between the two ends. Germline CDR1 SNHLY, CDR2 FYNNEI. The CDR3 spans 13 residues. CDR3 DNA sequence: TGTGCCACCCTAAGGGGACTCTCCTACGAGCAGTACTTC. This encodes CATLRGLSYEQYF.

The J gene is TRBJ1-1, the V gene TRBV28; the match to TRBD1 covers 11 bases. Germline V gene sequence: CDR1 MDHEN, CDR2 SYDVKM. This CDR3 contains 15 residues. Trimming took 6 bases from V and 6 from J; bases not matched to a gene: 9. The CDR3 reads CASRIGTGGTAEAFF. The CDR3 region has the DNA TGTGCCAGCAGAATCGGGACAGGGGGAACGGCTGAAGCTTTCTTT.

The rearrangement links TRBV6-5 to TRBJ1-4, with 8 nucleotides matching TRBD1. Germline values: CDR1 MNHEY, CDR2 SVGAGI. V lost 6 bases, J lost 7 bases, and 7 bases stayed unmatched. This CDR3 has 14 amino acids. In DNA, the CDR3 is TGTGCCAGCAGGACCACAGGGGGGATTGAAAAACTGTTTTTT. Protein: CASRTTGGIEKLFF.

This chain joins TRBV29-1 and TRBJ1-2, with unresolved D. V was pared by 5 bases and J by 0 bases, with 7 bases between. Germline CDR1 is SQVTM and CDR2 is ANQGSEA. The CDR3 runs 12 residues. The CDR3 DNA reads TGCAGCGTTTATACAGCTAACTATGGCTACACCTTC. It codes for CSVYTANYGYTF.

CDR3 loop: CASSLQTVSGNTIYF. The CDR3 bases are TGTGCCAGCAGTCTCCAGACAGTCTCTGGAAACACCATATATTTT. The chain employs TRBV2 and TRBJ1-3; D is possibly TRBD1 (5 bases). Per germline, CDR1 SNHLY and CDR2 FYNNEI. This CDR3 is built from 15 residues. V lost 5 bases and J 0 bases, leaving 11 bases between the germline ends. Filled out from reference TRBV2 and TRBJ1-3, the complete variable domain reads EPEVTQTPSHQVTQMGQEVILRCVPISNHLYFYWYRQILGQKVEFLVSFYNNEISEKSEIFDDQFSVERPDGSNFTLKIRSTKLEDSAMYFCASSLQTVSGNTIYFGEGSWLTVV.